This TCR beta chain came from a study of blood T cell repertoires in COVID-19. Whole-study context: Acute and convalescent COVID-19 samples came from the United States, Italy and Spain. PBMCs, B-cell-depleted T cells, or T cells were the source of the cDNA or gDNA that made up the material.

A Seattle source enrolled patients during active infection and followed them longitudinally. As processed by the authors: Estimation of nucleated cell counts relied on the amplification of reference gene primers. Using immunoSEQ multiplex PCR, the repertoire was profiled, and TCRdb retains in-frame clones only, with some absent. Clone size and V and J calls were adopted from that table, with D and trimming inferred from the DNA. The repertoire holds under 250,000 clones, with roughly 88% as singletons. Germline V gene data show CDR1 as SNHLY and CDR2 as FYNNEI. This CDR3 has 13 amino acids. V lost 6 bases and J 2 bases, leaving 10 bases between the germline ends.

The sample was peripheral blood. The clonotype comes from a woman aged 80 or older with COVID-19, enrolled during active disease. This chain uses TRBV2 with TRBJ1-1, with D maybe TRBD1 (6 bases). The CDR3 DNA follows: TGTGCCAGCAGAAGGACAGCCAACACTGAAGCTTTCTTT. This sequence encodes CASRRTANTEAFF. The whole variable domain, remainder taken from reference TRBV2 and TRBJ1-1, is EPEVTQTPSHQVTQMGQEVILRCVPISNHLYFYWYRQILGQKVEFLVSFYNNEISEKSEIFDDQFSVERPDGSNFTLKIRSTKLEDSAMYFCASRRTANTEAFFGQGTRLTVV.